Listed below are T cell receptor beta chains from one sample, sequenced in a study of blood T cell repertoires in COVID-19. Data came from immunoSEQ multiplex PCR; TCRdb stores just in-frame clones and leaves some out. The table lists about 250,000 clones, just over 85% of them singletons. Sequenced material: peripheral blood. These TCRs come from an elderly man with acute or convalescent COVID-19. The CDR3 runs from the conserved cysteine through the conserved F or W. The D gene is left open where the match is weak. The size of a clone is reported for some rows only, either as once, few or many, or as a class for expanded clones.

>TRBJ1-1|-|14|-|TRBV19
CASSKTAMNTEAFF
TGTGCCAGTAGTAAGACAGCCATGAACACTGAAGCTTTCTTT
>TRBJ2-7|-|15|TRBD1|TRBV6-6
CASSLRDSHSYEQYF
TGTGCCAGCAGTTTACGGGACAGCCACTCCTACGAGCAGTACTTC
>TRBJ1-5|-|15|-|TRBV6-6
CASRPRVEGNQPQHF
TGTGCCAGCAGACCCAGGGTGGAAGGCAATCAGCCCCAGCATTTT
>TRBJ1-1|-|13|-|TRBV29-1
CSVRTTGGTEAFF
TGCAGCGTGCGGACTACTGGAGGCACTGAAGCTTTCTTT
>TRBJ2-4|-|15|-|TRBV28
CASSLEGPAKNIQYF
TGTGCCAGCAGTTTGGAGGGCCCAGCCAAAAACATTCAGTACTTC
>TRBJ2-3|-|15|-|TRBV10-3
CAISVPPHVGDTQYF
TGTGCCATCAGTGTCCCACCCCATGTGGGCGACACGCAGTATTTT
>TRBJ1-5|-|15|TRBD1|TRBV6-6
CASTQTGQSNQPQHF
TGTGCCAGCACCCAGACAGGGCAGAGCAATCAGCCCCAGCATTTT
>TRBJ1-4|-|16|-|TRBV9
CASSLNSGLSNEKLFF
TGTGCCAGCAGCCTGAATTCAGGGTTATCTAATGAAAAACTGTTTTTT
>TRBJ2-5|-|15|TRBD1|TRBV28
CASSSLTGVGETQYF
TGTGCCAGCAGTTCTCTTACAGGGGTGGGGGAGACCCAGTACTTC
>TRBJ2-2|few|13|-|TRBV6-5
CAVRDRNTGELFF
TGTGCCGTCCGGGATCGGAACACCGGGGAGCTGTTTTTT
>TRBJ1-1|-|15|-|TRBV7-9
CASSLVRDLNTEAFF
TGTGCCAGCAGCTTAGTTCGGGACTTGAACACTGAAGCTTTCTTT
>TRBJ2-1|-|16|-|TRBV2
CASTPSALGSYNEQFF
TGTGCCAGTACCCCTTCAGCGTTAGGCTCCTACAATGAGCAGTTCTTC
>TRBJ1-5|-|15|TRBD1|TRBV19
CASSPGTGRNQPQHF
TGTGCCAGTAGCCCGGGGACAGGGCGCAATCAGCCCCAGCATTTT
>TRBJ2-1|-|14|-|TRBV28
CASMGAGAVNEQFF
TGTGCCAGCATGGGGGCGGGAGCGGTCAATGAGCAGTTCTTC
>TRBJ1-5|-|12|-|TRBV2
CASAGDNQPQHF
TGTGCCAGTGCAGGGGACAATCAGCCCCAGCATTTT
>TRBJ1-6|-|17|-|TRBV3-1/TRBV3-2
CASSQPPAGVGNSPLHF
TGTGCCAGCAGCCAACCCCCGGCAGGGGTGGGAAATTCACCCCTCCACTTT
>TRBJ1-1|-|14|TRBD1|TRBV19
CASIPNPGQGQAFF
TGTGCCAGTATTCCCAACCCGGGACAGGGCCAAGCTTTCTTT
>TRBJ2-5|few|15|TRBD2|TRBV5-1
CASSLSSGIGETQYF
TGCGCCAGCAGCTTGTCTAGCGGGATAGGAGAGACCCAGTACTTC
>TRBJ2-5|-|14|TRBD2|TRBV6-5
CASRRATGGETQYF
TGTGCCAGCAGGCGGGCGACGGGGGGGGAGACCCAGTACTTC
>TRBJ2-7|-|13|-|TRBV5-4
CASSLEEGYEQYF
TGTGCCAGCAGCTTGGAGGAGGGTTACGAGCAGTACTTC
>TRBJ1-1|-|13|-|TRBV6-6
CASSYTEGTEAFF
TGTGCCAGCAGTTACACAGAGGGCACTGAAGCTTTCTTT
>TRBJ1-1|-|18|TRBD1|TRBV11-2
CASRTTRDRGRLDTEAFF
TGTGCCAGCAGAACAACCCGGGACAGGGGGCGCTTGGACACTGAAGCTTTCTTT
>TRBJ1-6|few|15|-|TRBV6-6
CASSYSVQGNSPLHF
TGTGCCAGCAGTTACTCGGTACAGGGTAATTCACCCCTCCACTTT
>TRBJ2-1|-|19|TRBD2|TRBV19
CASSMPRTLAGGPYNEQFF
TGTGCCAGTAGTATGCCGCGGACTCTAGCGGGGGGGCCTTACAATGAGCAGTTCTTC
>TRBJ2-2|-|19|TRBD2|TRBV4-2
CASSHFGKFQRGGSGELFF
TGTGCCAGCAGCCATTTCGGCAAGTTCCAGCGGGGGGGTTCCGGGGAGCTGTTTTTT
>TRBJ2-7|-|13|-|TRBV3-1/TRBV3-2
CASSPGTPYEQYF
TGTGCCAGCAGTCCCGGGACACCCTACGAGCAGTACTTC
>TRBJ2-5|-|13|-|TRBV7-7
CASSLDLRETQYF
TGTGCCAGCAGCTTAGATCTACGAGAGACCCAGTACTTC
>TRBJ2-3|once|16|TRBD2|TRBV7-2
CASSLALAGGTDTQYF
TGTGCCAGCAGCCTAGCACTAGCGGGGGGCACAGATACGCAGTATTTT
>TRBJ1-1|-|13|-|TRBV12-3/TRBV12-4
CASRLQLNTEAFF
TGTGCCAGCAGGTTACAGTTGAACACTGAAGCTTTCTTT
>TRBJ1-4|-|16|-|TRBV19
CASSINSFPTNEKLFF
TGTGCCAGTAGTATCAACAGTTTCCCAACTAATGAAAAACTGTTTTTT
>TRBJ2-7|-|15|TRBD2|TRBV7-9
CASSLGGGSSYEQYF
TGTGCCAGCAGCTTAGGGGGCGGGAGTTCGTACGAGCAGTACTTC